This is a list of T cell receptor beta chains from one sample in a study of blood T cell repertoires in COVID-19. Here immunoSEQ multiplex PCR was the method, and the copy in TCRdb shows in-frame clones only, minus some. The sample includes about 76,000 clones, roughly nine tenths seen only once; the top ten take approximately 8.3%. The sample taken for sequencing was peripheral blood. These receptor sequences come from a man aged 25-45 years with acute or convalescent COVID-19. The CDR3 runs from the conserved cysteine through the conserved F or W. The D gene is left open where the match is weak. Clone size is given for some rows only: seen once, a few or many times, or a class if the clone is expanded.

D gene,clone size,J gene,V gene,CDR3 protein
TRBD2,-,TRBJ2-3,TRBV6-1,CASSESLAGGTDTQYF
-,-,TRBJ1-2,TRBV29-1,CSSIPQGGYGYTF
-,few,TRBJ2-7,TRBV24-1,CATSDITSYEQYF
TRBD2,once,TRBJ2-5,TRBV20-1,CSAVAGETQYF
-,-,TRBJ1-3,TRBV28,CASMTTGRSGNTIYF
-,-,TRBJ1-2,TRBV5-6,CASSLGTTGYTF
TRBD1,-,TRBJ1-4,TRBV4-1,CASSRFTGTATTNEKLFF
TRBD1,-,TRBJ2-7,TRBV5-1,CASSTGTGERQYF
-,-,TRBJ2-1,TRBV29-1,CSVELRDNEQFF
TRBD2,-,TRBJ2-3,TRBV5-8,CASSLGGLSTDTQYF
-,-,TRBJ2-7,TRBV7-6,CASSLGAESSYEQYF
TRBD1,once,TRBJ2-4,TRBV9,CASSVGQGAGNIQYF
TRBD2,-,TRBJ2-1,TRBV24-1,CATSRRLAGADNEQFF
-,-,TRBJ1-5,TRBV3-1/TRBV3-2,CASSQERGNQPQHF
-,once,TRBJ2-5,TRBV5-5,CASSFREETQYF
TRBD2,few,TRBJ2-1,TRBV7-2,CASSHASGGVYNEQFF
TRBD2,-,TRBJ2-5,TRBV4-3,CASSQLAGGLLQTQYF
TRBD2,-,TRBJ2-7,TRBV6-2/TRBV6-3,CASSSGGGGSYEQYF
TRBD1,-,TRBJ1-1,TRBV19,CASKSGQGAMNTEAFF
-,-,TRBJ2-5,TRBV6-2/TRBV6-3,CASSYVPGMPQETQYF
-,-,TRBJ1-3,TRBV24-1,CATSDLNRDSGNTIYF
TRBD2,-,TRBJ2-3,TRBV30,CAWSRGSGRTDTQYF
-,once,TRBJ2-5,TRBV6-6,CASDPGQVGETQYF
TRBD2,-,TRBJ2-2,TRBV6-6,CASSYSGRDGTGELFF
-,-,TRBJ2-2,TRBV12-3/TRBV12-4,CASSRASAGELFF
-,-,TRBJ2-1,TRBV7-9,CASSLVLAPYNEQFF
-,-,TRBJ1-4,TRBV30,CAWSLPGAGNEKLFF
-,-,TRBJ2-1,TRBV7-2,CASSINRANEQFF
-,-,TRBJ1-1,TRBV4-1,CASSQERRDTEAFF
TRBD1,-,TRBJ1-1,TRBV30,CASTGTMNTEAFF
TRBD1,-,TRBJ1-4,TRBV7-9,CASSLALGGLEKLFF
TRBD2,-,TRBJ2-5,TRBV10-3,CARSAGGLDQETQYF
TRBD2,-,TRBJ2-4,TRBV28,CASSRTPGLAHF
TRBD1,few,TRBJ2-7,TRBV29-1,CSVEETGQGSYEQYF
TRBD2,-,TRBJ2-7,TRBV28,CATFRTSGRRGGDEQYF
TRBD2,-,TRBJ2-4,TRBV19,CASSKKLAGDGIGVAKNIQYF
-,-,TRBJ2-7,TRBV28,CASSLSSSYEQYF
TRBD1,-,TRBJ1-1,TRBV9,CTSSATGRDTEAFF
-,-,TRBJ2-3,TRBV5-1,CASSLGSGPDTQYF
-,-,TRBJ2-2,TRBV6-5,CASSYSGRENTGELFF